The source of this T cell receptor (beta chain) is a study of T cells in Graves' hyperthyroidism and ophthalmopathy. Subjects aged 18 to 65 presented with newly diagnosed hyperthyroidism of less than 2 months' duration. In the case of this clonotype: Antigen: not known.

General study points: Most thyroid clonotypes expanded above 0.001 were also detected in blood.

The TCR beta CDR3 regions underwent amplification using RNA transcripts as the source. During a first-round RT-PCR of the TCR CDR3, the HTBI primer set was used. TCRdb recomputed calls from the multiplex PCR reads with MiXCR, one row per CDR3 protein. The sample yields 370,000 or so distinct CDR3 sequences, less than 20% seen once. The length of the CDR3 is 15 residues. CDR1 MDHEN and CDR2 SYDVKM come from the germline V gene. V lost 6 bases and J 2 bases, leaving 14 bases between the germline ends. This chain links TRBV28 with TRBJ1-5; D uncertain. This TCR derives from a woman under 30 with Graves' hyperthyroidism that later progressed to Graves' ophthalmopathy. The source material was blood. DNA for the CDR3: TGTGCCAGCAGACTCAATGGGGTTCGCAATCAGCCCCAGCATTTT. It translates to CASRLNGVRNQPQHF.